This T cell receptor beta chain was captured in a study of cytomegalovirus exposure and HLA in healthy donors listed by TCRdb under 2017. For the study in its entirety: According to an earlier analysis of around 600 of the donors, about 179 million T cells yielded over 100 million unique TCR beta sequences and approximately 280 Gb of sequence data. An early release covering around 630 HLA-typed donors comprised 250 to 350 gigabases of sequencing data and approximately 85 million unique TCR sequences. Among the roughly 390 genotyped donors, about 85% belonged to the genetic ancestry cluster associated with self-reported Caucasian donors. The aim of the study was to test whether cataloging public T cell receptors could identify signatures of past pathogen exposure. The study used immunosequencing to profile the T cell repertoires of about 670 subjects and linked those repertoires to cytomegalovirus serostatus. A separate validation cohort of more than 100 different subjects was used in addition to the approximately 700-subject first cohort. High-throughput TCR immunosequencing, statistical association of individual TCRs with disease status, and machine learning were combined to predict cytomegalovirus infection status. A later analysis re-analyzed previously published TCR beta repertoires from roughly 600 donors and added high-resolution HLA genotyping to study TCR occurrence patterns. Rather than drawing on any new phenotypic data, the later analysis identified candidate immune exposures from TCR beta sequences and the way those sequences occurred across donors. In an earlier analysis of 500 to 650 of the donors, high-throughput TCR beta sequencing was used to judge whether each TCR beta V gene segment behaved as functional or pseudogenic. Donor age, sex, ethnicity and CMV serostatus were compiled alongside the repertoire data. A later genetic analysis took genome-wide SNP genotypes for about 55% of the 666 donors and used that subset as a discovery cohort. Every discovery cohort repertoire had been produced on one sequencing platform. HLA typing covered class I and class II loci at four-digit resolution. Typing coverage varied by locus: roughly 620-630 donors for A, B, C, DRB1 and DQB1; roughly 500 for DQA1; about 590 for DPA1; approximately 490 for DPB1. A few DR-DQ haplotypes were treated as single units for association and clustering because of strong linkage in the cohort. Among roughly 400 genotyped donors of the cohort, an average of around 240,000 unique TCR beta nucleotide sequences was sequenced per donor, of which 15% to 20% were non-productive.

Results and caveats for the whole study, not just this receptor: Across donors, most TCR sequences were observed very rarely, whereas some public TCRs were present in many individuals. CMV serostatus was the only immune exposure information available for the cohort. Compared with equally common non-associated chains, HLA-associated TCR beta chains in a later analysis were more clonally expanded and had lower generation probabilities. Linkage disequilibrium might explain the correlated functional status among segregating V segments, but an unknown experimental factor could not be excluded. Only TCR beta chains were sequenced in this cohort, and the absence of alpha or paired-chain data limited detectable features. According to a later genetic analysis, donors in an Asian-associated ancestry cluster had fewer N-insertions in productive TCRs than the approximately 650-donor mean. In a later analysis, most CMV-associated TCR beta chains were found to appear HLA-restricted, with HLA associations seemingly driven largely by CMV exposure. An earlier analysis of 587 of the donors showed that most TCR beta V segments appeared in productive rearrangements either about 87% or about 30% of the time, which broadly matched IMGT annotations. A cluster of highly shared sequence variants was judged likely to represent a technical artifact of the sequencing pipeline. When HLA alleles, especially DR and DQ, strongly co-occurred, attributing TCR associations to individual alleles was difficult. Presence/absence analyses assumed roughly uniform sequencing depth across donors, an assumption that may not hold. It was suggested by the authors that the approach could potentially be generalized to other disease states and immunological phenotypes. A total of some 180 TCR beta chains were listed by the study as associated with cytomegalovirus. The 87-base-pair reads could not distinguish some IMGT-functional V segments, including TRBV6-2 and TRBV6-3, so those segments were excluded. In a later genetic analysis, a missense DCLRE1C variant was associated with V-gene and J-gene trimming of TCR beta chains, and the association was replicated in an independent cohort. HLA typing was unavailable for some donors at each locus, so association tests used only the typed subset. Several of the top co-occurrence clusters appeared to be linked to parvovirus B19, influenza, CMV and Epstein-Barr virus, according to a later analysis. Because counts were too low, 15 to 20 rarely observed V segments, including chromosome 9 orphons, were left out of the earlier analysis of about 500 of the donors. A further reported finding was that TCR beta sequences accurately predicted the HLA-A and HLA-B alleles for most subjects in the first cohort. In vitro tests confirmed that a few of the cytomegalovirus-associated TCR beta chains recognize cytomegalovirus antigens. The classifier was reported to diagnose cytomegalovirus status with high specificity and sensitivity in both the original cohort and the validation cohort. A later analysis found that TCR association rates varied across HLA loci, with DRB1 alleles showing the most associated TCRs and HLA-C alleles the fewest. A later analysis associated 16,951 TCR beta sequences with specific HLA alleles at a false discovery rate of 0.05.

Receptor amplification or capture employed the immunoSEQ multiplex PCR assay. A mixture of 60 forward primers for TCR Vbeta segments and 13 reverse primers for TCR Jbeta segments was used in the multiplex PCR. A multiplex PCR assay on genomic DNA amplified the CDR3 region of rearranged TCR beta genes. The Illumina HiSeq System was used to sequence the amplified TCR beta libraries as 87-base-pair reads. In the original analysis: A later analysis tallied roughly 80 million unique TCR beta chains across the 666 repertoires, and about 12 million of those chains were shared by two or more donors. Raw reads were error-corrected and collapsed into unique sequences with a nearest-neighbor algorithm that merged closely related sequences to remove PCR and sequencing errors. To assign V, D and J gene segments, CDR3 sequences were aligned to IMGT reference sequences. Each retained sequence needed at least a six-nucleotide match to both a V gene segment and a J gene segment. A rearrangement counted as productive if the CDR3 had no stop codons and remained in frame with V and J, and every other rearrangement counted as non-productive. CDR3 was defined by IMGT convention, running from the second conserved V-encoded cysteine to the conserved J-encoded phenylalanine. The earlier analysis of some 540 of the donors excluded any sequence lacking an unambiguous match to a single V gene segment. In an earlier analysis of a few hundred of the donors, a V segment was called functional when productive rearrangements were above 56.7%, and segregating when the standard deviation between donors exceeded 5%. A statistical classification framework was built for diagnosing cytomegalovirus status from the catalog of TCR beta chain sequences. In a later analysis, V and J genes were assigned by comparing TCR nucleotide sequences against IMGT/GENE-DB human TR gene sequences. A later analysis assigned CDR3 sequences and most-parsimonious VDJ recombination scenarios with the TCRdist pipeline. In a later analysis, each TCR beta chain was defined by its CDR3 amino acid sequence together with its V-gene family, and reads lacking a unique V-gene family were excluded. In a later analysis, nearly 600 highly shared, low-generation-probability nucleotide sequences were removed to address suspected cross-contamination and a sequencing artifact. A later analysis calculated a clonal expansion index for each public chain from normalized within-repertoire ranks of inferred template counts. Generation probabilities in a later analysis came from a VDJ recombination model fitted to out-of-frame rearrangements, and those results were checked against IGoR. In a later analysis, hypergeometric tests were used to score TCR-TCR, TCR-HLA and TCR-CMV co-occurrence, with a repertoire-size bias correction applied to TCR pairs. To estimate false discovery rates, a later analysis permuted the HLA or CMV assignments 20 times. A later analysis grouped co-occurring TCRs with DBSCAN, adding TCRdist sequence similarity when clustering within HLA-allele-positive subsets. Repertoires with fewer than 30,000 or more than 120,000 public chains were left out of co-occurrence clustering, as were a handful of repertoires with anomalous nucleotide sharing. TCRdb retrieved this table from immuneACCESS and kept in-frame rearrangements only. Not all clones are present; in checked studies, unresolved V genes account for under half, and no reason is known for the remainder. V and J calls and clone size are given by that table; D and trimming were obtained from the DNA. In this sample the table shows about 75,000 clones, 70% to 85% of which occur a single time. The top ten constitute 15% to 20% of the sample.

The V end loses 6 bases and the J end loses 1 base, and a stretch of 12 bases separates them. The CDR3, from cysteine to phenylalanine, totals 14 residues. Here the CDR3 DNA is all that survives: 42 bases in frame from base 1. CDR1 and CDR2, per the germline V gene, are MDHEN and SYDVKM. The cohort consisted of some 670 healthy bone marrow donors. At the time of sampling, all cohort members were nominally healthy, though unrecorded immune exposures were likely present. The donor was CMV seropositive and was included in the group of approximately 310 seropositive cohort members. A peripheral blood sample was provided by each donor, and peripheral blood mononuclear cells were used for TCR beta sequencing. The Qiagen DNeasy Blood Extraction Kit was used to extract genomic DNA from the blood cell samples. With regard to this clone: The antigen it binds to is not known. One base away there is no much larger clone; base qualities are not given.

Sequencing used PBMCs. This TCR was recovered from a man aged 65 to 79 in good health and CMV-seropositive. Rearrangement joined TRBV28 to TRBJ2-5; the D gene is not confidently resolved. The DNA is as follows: TGTGCCAGCAGAAAAGAAGCTATCCAAGAGACCCAGTACTTC. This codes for CASRKEAIQETQYF.